These T cell receptor beta chains were read from a single sample in a study of control samples from healthy donors and cancer patients. TCRdb keeps only in-frame clones here, not all; method: immunoSEQ multiplex PCR. The table shows about 110,000 clones, with approximately 87% occurring only once. Sequencing was performed on PBMCs. The receptors here all came from a woman aged 55-69 years with lung cancer. Each CDR3 is given with its conserved first and last residue. The order of the fields is J gene, D gene, clone size, V gene, CDR3 protein, CDR3 DNA. D genes are given only for firm matches. Clone size is given for some rows only: seen once, a few or many times, or a class if the clone is expanded.

J gene: TRBJ2-2
D gene: TRBD1
clone size: .
V gene: TRBV10-3
CDR3 protein: CAARLGGQAGELFF
CDR3 DNA: TGTGCCGCTAGGCTAGGGGGCCAAGCCGGGGAGCTGTTTTTT

J gene: TRBJ1-2
D gene: .
clone size: .
V gene: TRBV6-2/TRBV6-3
CDR3 protein: CASSPYALGDSNYGYTF
CDR3 DNA: TGTGCCAGCAGCCCCTACGCGTTGGGGGATTCCAACTATGGCTACACCTTC

J gene: TRBJ2-4
D gene: TRBD1
clone size: .
V gene: TRBV2
CDR3 protein: CASIRPGQGIKNIQYF
CDR3 DNA: TGTGCCAGCATCCGACCGGGACAGGGGATTAAAAACATTCAGTACTTC

J gene: TRBJ2-7
D gene: TRBD1
clone size: .
V gene: TRBV6-5
CDR3 protein: CASSYRPGQGYEQYF
CDR3 DNA: TGTGCCAGCAGTTACCGTCCGGGACAGGGCTACGAGCAGTACTTC

J gene: TRBJ1-5
D gene: .
clone size: .
V gene: TRBV19
CDR3 protein: CASKDTSIRGNQPQHF
CDR3 DNA: TGTGCCAGCAAGGATACATCCATTAGGGGCAATCAGCCCCAGCATTTT

J gene: TRBJ1-5
D gene: TRBD1
clone size: .
V gene: TRBV5-5
CDR3 protein: CASSLEGGGQPQHF
CDR3 DNA: TGTGCCAGCAGCTTGGAAGGGGGCGGGCAGCCCCAGCATTTT

J gene: TRBJ1-1
D gene: .
clone size: .
V gene: TRBV19
CDR3 protein: CASSITMVGETEAFF
CDR3 DNA: TGTGCCAGTAGTATCACGATGGTCGGGGAAACTGAAGCTTTCTTT

J gene: TRBJ2-7
D gene: .
clone size: .
V gene: TRBV19
CDR3 protein: CASSIGERSLSYEQYF
CDR3 DNA: TGTGCCAGTAGTATTGGGGAACGTAGCCTTTCCTACGAGCAGTACTTC

J gene: TRBJ1-5
D gene: TRBD1
clone size: .
V gene: TRBV29-1
CDR3 protein: CSVGTGRDQPQHF
CDR3 DNA: TGCAGCGTTGGGACAGGGCGGGATCAGCCCCAGCATTTT

J gene: TRBJ2-7
D gene: .
clone size: .
V gene: TRBV4-3
CDR3 protein: CASSQDWGSVIF
CDR3 DNA: TGCGCCAGCAGCCAAGATTGGGGATCCGTAATTTTC

J gene: TRBJ2-2
D gene: .
clone size: .
V gene: TRBV9
CDR3 protein: CASSVEQTFISSNTGELFF
CDR3 DNA: TGTGCCAGCAGCGTAGAACAGACGTTCATCTCTTCGAACACCGGGGAGCTGTTTTTT

J gene: TRBJ1-5
D gene: .
clone size: .
V gene: TRBV27
CDR3 protein: CASSGDNYSNQPQHF
CDR3 DNA: TGTGCCAGCAGTGGGGACAACTATAGCAATCAGCCCCAGCATTTT

J gene: TRBJ2-1
D gene: .
clone size: .
V gene: TRBV5-1
CDR3 protein: CASSLLSGAYNEQFF
CDR3 DNA: TGCGCCAGCAGCTTGTTAAGTGGGGCCTACAATGAGCAGTTCTTC

J gene: TRBJ2-5
D gene: TRBD2
clone size: .
V gene: TRBV30
CDR3 protein: CAWSVPLLSGRQQETQYF
CDR3 DNA: TGTGCCTGGAGTGTCCCCTTGCTAAGCGGGAGACAACAAGAGACCCAGTACTTC

J gene: TRBJ1-2
D gene: .
clone size: .
V gene: TRBV11-3
CDR3 protein: CASSLAGSYGYTF
CDR3 DNA: TGTGCCAGCAGCTTAGCAGGGAGCTATGGCTACACCTTC

J gene: TRBJ1-5
D gene: .
clone size: .
V gene: TRBV19
CDR3 protein: CASSIRDRNQPQHF
CDR3 DNA: TGTGCCAGTAGTATAAGGGATAGAAATCAGCCCCAGCATTTT

J gene: TRBJ1-2
D gene: .
clone size: .
V gene: TRBV6-4
CDR3 protein: CASSEVAGLGYTF
CDR3 DNA: TGTGCCAGCAGTGAGGTTGCAGGGTTAGGCTACACCTTC

J gene: TRBJ1-1
D gene: TRBD1
clone size: .
V gene: TRBV28
CDR3 protein: CASSLSQGAGTEAFF
CDR3 DNA: TGTGCCAGCAGTTTATCACAGGGGGCTGGCACTGAAGCTTTCTTT

J gene: TRBJ2-3
D gene: .
clone size: .
V gene: TRBV5-6
CDR3 protein: CASSLVGAGNTQYF
CDR3 DNA: TGTGCCAGCAGCTTGGTTGGCGCGGGGAATACGCAGTATTTT

J gene: TRBJ1-5
D gene: .
clone size: .
V gene: TRBV5-1
CDR3 protein: CASSLESGGGNQPQHF
CDR3 DNA: TGCGCCAGCAGCTTGGAGAGCGGGGGAGGCAATCAGCCCCAGCATTTT

J gene: TRBJ1-1
D gene: TRBD1
clone size: .
V gene: TRBV2
CDR3 protein: CASEGAAGEDTEAFF
CDR3 DNA: TGTGCCAGCGAGGGGGCGGCAGGAGAGGACACTGAAGCTTTCTTT

J gene: TRBJ1-3
D gene: TRBD1
clone size: few
V gene: TRBV4-3
CDR3 protein: CASSQDWTGTRFVSGNTIYF
CDR3 DNA: TGCGCCAGCAGCCAAGACTGGACAGGGACCCGATTTGTCTCTGGAAACACCATATATTTT

J gene: TRBJ1-4
D gene: .
clone size: .
V gene: TRBV6-5
CDR3 protein: CASVNRDLAGEKLFF
CDR3 DNA: TGTGCCAGCGTCAACCGGGACCTCGCGGGTGAAAAACTGTTTTTT

J gene: TRBJ1-2
D gene: .
clone size: .
V gene: TRBV7-6
CDR3 protein: CASSLHLGGSNGYTF
CDR3 DNA: TGTGCCAGCAGCTTACATTTGGGGGGCAGCAATGGCTACACCTTC

J gene: TRBJ2-5
D gene: .
clone size: .
V gene: TRBV19
CDR3 protein: CASSGIDIQETQYF
CDR3 DNA: TGTGCCAGTAGTGGCATTGACATCCAAGAGACCCAGTACTTC

J gene: TRBJ2-1
D gene: .
clone size: .
V gene: TRBV6-5
CDR3 protein: CASRAGALLGEQFF
CDR3 DNA: TGTGCCAGCAGGGCGGGGGCCCTCCTAGGTGAGCAGTTCTTC

J gene: TRBJ1-3
D gene: .
clone size: .
V gene: TRBV19
CDR3 protein: CASSKGAPYGGNTIYF
CDR3 DNA: TGTGCCAGTAGTAAAGGGGCACCTTATGGTGGAAACACCATATATTTT

J gene: TRBJ2-1
D gene: .
clone size: .
V gene: TRBV19
CDR3 protein: CATQWGGLDNEQFF
CDR3 DNA: TGTGCCACCCAGTGGGGGGGCCTCGACAATGAGCAGTTCTTC

J gene: TRBJ1-4
D gene: .
clone size: .
V gene: TRBV5-1
CDR3 protein: CASSLGQGLSPGEKLFF
CDR3 DNA: TGCGCCAGCAGCTTGGGCCAGGGACTCAGTCCGGGTGAAAAACTGTTTTTT

J gene: TRBJ1-2
D gene: .
clone size: .
V gene: TRBV2
CDR3 protein: CASSEDYRAYGYTF
CDR3 DNA: TGTGCCAGCAGTGAAGATTACAGGGCTTATGGCTACACCTTC

J gene: TRBJ1-1
D gene: TRBD1
clone size: .
V gene: TRBV5-5
CDR3 protein: CASSNTGTGAGNTEAFF
CDR3 DNA: TGTGCCAGCAGCAACACTGGGACAGGGGCCGGAAATACTGAAGCTTTCTTT

J gene: TRBJ1-2
D gene: .
clone size: .
V gene: TRBV3-1/TRBV3-2
CDR3 protein: CASSQGSREIYGYTF
CDR3 DNA: TGTGCCAGCAGCCAAGGATCCAGGGAGATATATGGCTACACCTTC

J gene: TRBJ2-5
D gene: .
clone size: .
V gene: TRBV24-1
CDR3 protein: CAPVPQETQYF
CDR3 DNA: TGTGCCCCCGTCCCCCAGGAGACCCAGTACTTC

J gene: TRBJ2-1
D gene: .
clone size: .
V gene: TRBV7-2
CDR3 protein: CASRLYNEQFF
CDR3 DNA: TGTGCCAGCAGACTCTACAATGAGCAGTTCTTC

J gene: TRBJ1-2
D gene: .
clone size: few
V gene: TRBV15
CDR3 protein: CATSRDSGGGGYTF
CDR3 DNA: TGTGCCACCAGCAGAGATTCGGGGGGCGGTGGCTACACCTTC

J gene: TRBJ2-3
D gene: TRBD2
clone size: .
V gene: TRBV6-2/TRBV6-3
CDR3 protein: CASSSGSGGSSTDTQYF
CDR3 DNA: TGTGCCAGCAGTTCCGGTAGCGGGGGATCTAGCACAGATACGCAGTATTTT

J gene: TRBJ2-2
D gene: .
clone size: .
V gene: TRBV5-6
CDR3 protein: CASSLFTNTGELFF
CDR3 DNA: TGTGCCAGCAGCTTGTTTACGAACACCGGGGAGCTGTTTTTT

J gene: TRBJ2-3
D gene: .
clone size: .
V gene: TRBV28
CDR3 protein: CASSNGGAGTDTQYF
CDR3 DNA: TGTGCCAGCAGTAACGGGGGCGCCGGCACAGATACGCAGTATTTT

J gene: TRBJ2-2
D gene: TRBD2
clone size: .
V gene: TRBV6-5
CDR3 protein: CAIGGGANTGELFF
CDR3 DNA: TGTGCCATCGGCGGGGGGGCCAACACCGGGGAGCTGTTTTTT

J gene: TRBJ1-2
D gene: TRBD1
clone size: .
V gene: TRBV3-1/TRBV3-2
CDR3 protein: CASSPTTGVYGYTF
CDR3 DNA: TGTGCCAGCAGCCCTACCACAGGGGTCTATGGCTACACCTTC

J gene: TRBJ1-5
D gene: .
clone size: once
V gene: TRBV19
CDR3 protein: CASTVVGYQPQHF
CDR3 DNA: TGTGCGAGTACAGTAGTTGGGTATCAGCCCCAGCATTTT

J gene: TRBJ2-3
D gene: .
clone size: .
V gene: TRBV7-3
CDR3 protein: CASSVTNTDTQYF
CDR3 DNA: TGTGCCAGCAGTGTTACTAACACGGATACGCAGTATTTT

J gene: TRBJ1-1
D gene: .
clone size: .
V gene: TRBV7-3
CDR3 protein: CASSVRGGLGTEAFF
CDR3 DNA: TGTGCCAGCAGCGTTCGGGGAGGGCTGGGCACTGAAGCTTTCTTT

J gene: TRBJ2-5
D gene: TRBD1
clone size: .
V gene: TRBV27
CDR3 protein: CASSWTGGETQYF
CDR3 DNA: TGTGCCAGCAGTTGGACAGGAGGAGAGACCCAGTACTTC

J gene: TRBJ2-7
D gene: .
clone size: .
V gene: TRBV10-3
CDR3 protein: CAIRPRPEAEQYF
CDR3 DNA: TGTGCCATCAGGCCTCGCCCTGAAGCGGAGCAGTACTTC

J gene: TRBJ1-5
D gene: .
clone size: .
V gene: TRBV18
CDR3 protein: CASSRNRDNQPQHF
CDR3 DNA: TGTGCCAGCTCCAGAAACAGGGACAATCAGCCCCAGCATTTT

J gene: TRBJ1-3
D gene: .
clone size: many
V gene: TRBV20-1
CDR3 protein: CSAPIRNTIYF
CDR3 DNA: TGCAGTGCTCCCATCCGGAACACCATATATTTT

J gene: TRBJ1-6
D gene: .
clone size: .
V gene: TRBV6-2/TRBV6-3
CDR3 protein: CASSYVRGGNNSPLHF
CDR3 DNA: TGTGCCAGCAGTTACGTTCGAGGGGGTAATAATTCACCCCTCCACTTT

J gene: TRBJ2-7
D gene: TRBD2
clone size: .
V gene: TRBV7-3
CDR3 protein: CASSLTGLAAYEQYF
CDR3 DNA: TGTGCCAGCAGCCTGACGGGACTAGCGGCTTACGAGCAGTACTTC

J gene: TRBJ2-3
D gene: .
clone size: .
V gene: TRBV19
CDR3 protein: CASSIRITSTDTQYF
CDR3 DNA: TGTGCCAGTAGTATTAGGATTACTAGCACAGATACGCAGTATTTT

J gene: TRBJ2-7
D gene: TRBD2
clone size: .
V gene: TRBV7-2
CDR3 protein: CASSEQGGVEQYF
CDR3 DNA: TGTGCCAGCAGCGAGCAGGGAGGGGTTGAGCAGTACTTC

J gene: TRBJ1-5
D gene: .
clone size: .
V gene: TRBV6-5
CDR3 protein: CASSLDSNQPQHF
CDR3 DNA: TGTGCCAGCAGCCTGGATAGCAATCAGCCCCAGCATTTT

J gene: TRBJ1-5
D gene: TRBD1
clone size: .
V gene: TRBV30
CDR3 protein: CAWSPRGREPQHF
CDR3 DNA: TGTGCCTGGAGTCCGAGGGGGCGCGAGCCCCAGCATTTT

J gene: TRBJ2-2
D gene: .
clone size: .
V gene: TRBV9
CDR3 protein: CASSREVTGELFF
CDR3 DNA: TGTGCCAGCAGCAGGGAGGTCACCGGGGAGCTGTTTTTT

J gene: TRBJ2-1
D gene: .
clone size: .
V gene: TRBV27
CDR3 protein: CASSPSRYDEQFF
CDR3 DNA: TGTGCCAGCAGTCCCTCAAGGTACGATGAGCAGTTCTTC

J gene: TRBJ2-1
D gene: TRBD2
clone size: .
V gene: TRBV5-1
CDR3 protein: CASSFSSGLNEQFF
CDR3 DNA: TGCGCCAGCAGCTTCTCTAGCGGTCTCAATGAGCAGTTCTTC

J gene: TRBJ1-2
D gene: .
clone size: .
V gene: TRBV28
CDR3 protein: CAAGGRNYGYTF
CDR3 DNA: TGTGCCGCCGGCGGCCGTAACTATGGCTACACCTTC